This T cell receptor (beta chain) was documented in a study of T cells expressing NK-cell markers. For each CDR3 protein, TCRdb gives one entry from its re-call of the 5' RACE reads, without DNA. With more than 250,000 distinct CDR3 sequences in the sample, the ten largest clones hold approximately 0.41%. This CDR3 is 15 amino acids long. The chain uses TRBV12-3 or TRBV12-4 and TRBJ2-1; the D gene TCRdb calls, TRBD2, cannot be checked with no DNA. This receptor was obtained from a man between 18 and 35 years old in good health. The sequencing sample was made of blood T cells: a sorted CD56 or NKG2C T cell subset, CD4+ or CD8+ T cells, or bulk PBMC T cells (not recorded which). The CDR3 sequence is CASSPGESGGVEQFF.